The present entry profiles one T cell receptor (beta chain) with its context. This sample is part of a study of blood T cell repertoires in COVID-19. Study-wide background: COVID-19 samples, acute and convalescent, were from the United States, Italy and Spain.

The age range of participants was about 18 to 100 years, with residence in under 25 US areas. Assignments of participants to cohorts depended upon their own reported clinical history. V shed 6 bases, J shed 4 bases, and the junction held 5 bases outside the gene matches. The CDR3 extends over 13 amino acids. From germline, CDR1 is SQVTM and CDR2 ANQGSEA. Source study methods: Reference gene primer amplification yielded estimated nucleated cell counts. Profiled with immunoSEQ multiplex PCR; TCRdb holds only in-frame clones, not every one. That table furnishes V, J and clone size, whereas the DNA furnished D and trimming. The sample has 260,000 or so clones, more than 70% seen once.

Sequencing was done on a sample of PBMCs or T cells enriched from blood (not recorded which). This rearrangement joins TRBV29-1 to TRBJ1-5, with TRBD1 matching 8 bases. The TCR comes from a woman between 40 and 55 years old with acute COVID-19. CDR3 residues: CSVVDRGNQPQHF. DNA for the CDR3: TGCAGCGTAGTAGACAGGGGAAATCAGCCCCAGCATTTT.